The text below deals with one T cell receptor beta chain. The sample is drawn from a study of blood T cell repertoires in COVID-19. Study as a whole: From T cells, B-cell-depleted T cells, or PBMCs came the material, which was cDNA or gDNA.

Original processing notes: Reference gene primer amplification gave estimated nucleated cell counts. Repertoires were generated with immunoSEQ multiplex PCR, while TCRdb's copy carries only in-frame clones and drops some. V, J and clone size derive from that table, while D and trimming were established from the DNA sequence. The table lists about 350,000 clones, more than 70% of them singletons. The CDR3 sequence is 16 residues long. The V end lost 1 base, the J end lost 1 base, and 10 bases lay between the germline ends. Germline V lookup: CDR1 SEHNR, CDR2 FQNEAQ (reference sequence). Each participant's cohort was designated according to participant-reported clinical history.

The sequence was obtained from a woman aged 30 to 39 who had been exposed to COVID-19. The gene calls are TRBV7-9 and TRBJ2-2; D might be TRBD2 (6 bases). The sequenced material came from PBMCs or T cells enriched from blood (not recorded which). CDR3 coding DNA: TGTGCCAGCAGCTTAGTGGGACTCAAGAACACCGGGGAGCTGTTTTTT. It is translated as CASSLVGLKNTGELFF.